Described below is a single T cell receptor (beta chain) sequence and its context. As yet, its antigen is unknown. Germline V gene sequence: CDR1 SEHNR, CDR2 FQNEAQ (reference sequence). The V gene lost 5 bases and the J gene lost 3 bases, with 4 bases spanning the gap. This CDR3 is built from 11 residues. The data stem from a study of T cell responses to AZD1222 COVID-19 vaccine. Study observations and caveats: Receipt of two AZD1222 doses was followed by a rise in Spike-specific TCR breadth and depth. Recipients of AZD1222 seropositive at baseline numbered only five or six. There were repertoire samples only from the period after the peak T cell response.

Using immunoSEQ multiplex PCR, the repertoire was profiled, and TCRdb retains in-frame clones only, with some absent. The table shows over 150,000 clones, with under 95% occurring only once. This TCR derives from an adult in good health. The source material was peripheral blood, sampled on day 0 of MenACWY control vaccination. The V gene is TRBV7-9, the J gene TRBJ2-5; D is ambiguous. The CDR3 DNA reads TGTGCCAGCAGCCGAAAAGAGACCCAGTACTTC. Its translation is CASSRKETQYF.